This entry lists 32 T cell receptor beta chains sequenced from one sample in a study of OX40 agonist ivuxolimab in advanced cancers. To prepare the library, the immunoSEQ multiplex PCR assay was applied. Entries here come from immuneACCESS through TCRdb and include only in-frame sequences with V and J called. Some clones fail to appear in such tables; in the studies checked, an unresolved V gene covers under half of the shortfall, and the cause of the remainder is unknown. The sample table records fewer than 85,000 clones; around 92% of these occur just once. Of the sample, 0.5% to 0.65% is held by the ten largest clones. The sample was CD4+ or CD8+ T cells sorted from blood, taken in a trial of the OX40 agonist ivuxolimab. The receptor set was obtained from an adult with an advanced solid tumor such as melanoma, head and neck, liver or kidney cancer.

This clone was seen a single time. V usage is TRBV6-5 and J usage is TRBJ2-7; the match to TRBD2 covers 10 bases. The CDR3 totals 13 residues. V shed 6 bases, J shed 12 bases, and the junction held 11 bases outside the gene matches. CDR1 and CDR2 (germline): MNHEY, SVGAGI. For the CDR3, the DNA is TGTGCCAGCAGCCGCCCCAGCGGGAGGGCCATGTACTTC. This sequence encodes CASSRPSGRAMYF.

The chain recombines TRBV5-1 with TRBJ2-3, with 7 bases that match TRBD2. V lost 7 bases and J lost 0; bases outside the gene matches: 8. Looked up from germline, CDR1 is SGHRS and CDR2 is YFSETQ. The CDR3 contains 15 residues. In nucleotides, the CDR3 is TGCGCCAGCGCCGCGGGTAGCGGGAGCACAGATACGCAGTATTTT. Translation gives CASAAGSGSTDTQYF.

The V call is TRBV21-1, the J call TRBJ2-6; no check of the table's D call, TRBD1, against the DNA was made. TRBV21-1 counts as a pseudogene. The CDR3 covers 19 residues. The CDR3 loop reads CASSTPASNRASGANVLTF. The CDR3 DNA reads TGTGCCAGCAGCACCCCGGCAAGTAACAGAGCCTCTGGGGCCAACGTCCTGACTTTC.

J is TRBJ2-1 and V is TRBV5-1; D unresolved. Germline V gene sequence: CDR1 SGHRS, CDR2 YFSETQ. The CDR3 is made up of 15 amino acids. The ends were cut back, 5 bases at V and 0 bases at J, with 12 bases in the middle. The CDR3 region is CASSYDGFSYNEQFF. Here the CDR3 DNA reads TGCGCCAGCAGTTATGACGGGTTCTCCTACAATGAGCAGTTCTTC.

The chain recombines TRBV2 with TRBJ2-2, with D possibly matching TRBD2 (5 bases). This CDR3 is 12 amino acids long. V was clipped by 8 bases and J by 7 bases, with 11 bases between them. The germline V gene encodes CDR1 SNHLY and CDR2 FYNNEI. The CDR3 region has the DNA TGTGCCAGCGTGGAGGAAGTCGGGGAGCTGTTTTTT. It is translated as CASVEEVGELFF.

The genes are TRBV28 and TRBJ2-6, with TRBD1 matching over 9 bases. V lost 7 bases to trimming and J lost 0 bases; unmatched junction nucleotides: 4. The V gene's germline CDR1 is MDHEN and CDR2 SYDVKM. The CDR3 is 16 amino acids. CDR3 loop: CASKGQGSSGANVLTF. CDR3 bases: TGTGCCAGCAAGGGACAGGGATCCTCTGGGGCCAACGTCCTGACTTTC.

This chain joins TRBV7-8 and TRBJ2-3; 7 bases align to TRBD2. Germline-derived CDR1 and CDR2 are SGHVS and FQNEAQ. This CDR3 is built from 14 residues. Trimming removed 7 bases from V and 2 bases from J; junction bases left unmatched: 6. CDR3 nucleotide sequence: TGTGCCAGCACCGGGACTACGTTCACAGATACGCAGTATTTT. Translation gives CASTGTTFTDTQYF.

For the CDR3, the DNA is TGTGCCAGCGGCACCTCTAACGAGCAGTACTTC. Amino acids: CASGTSNEQYF. This chain connects TRBV7-9 to TRBJ2-7, with no clear D. Trimming cost V 8 bases and J 5 bases, with 10 bases left between them. Germline-derived CDR1 and CDR2 are SEHNR and FQNEAQ (reference sequence). The CDR3 is 11 residues long.

The chain joins TRBV7-2 to TRBJ2-7, with TRBD2 matching 7 bases. The CDR3 loop spans 16 amino acids. V lost 5 bases to trimming and J lost 0 bases; unmatched junction nucleotides: 10. Germline values: CDR1 SGHTA, CDR2 FQGNSA. Here the CDR3 DNA reads TGTGCCAGCAGCGCCCGGGAGGCTCGAAGCTCCTACGAGCAGTACTTC. It encodes CASSAREARSSYEQYF.

The gene calls are TRBV11-3 and TRBJ2-5; TRBD2 aligns across 9 bases. Germline V gene lookup returns CDR1 SGHNT and CDR2 YENEEA. The CDR3 spans 14 residues. The junction had 2 bases not matched to a gene; V was cut back by 1 base and J by 5 bases. The chain's CDR3 is CASSLVAGDETQYF. In DNA, the CDR3 is TGTGCCAGCAGCTTAGTAGCGGGAGACGAGACCCAGTACTTC. The entire variable domain, with the rest obtained from reference TRBV11-3 and TRBJ2-5, is as follows: EAGVVQSPRYKIIEKKQPVAFWCNPISGHNTLYWYLQNLGQGPELLIRYENEEAVDDSQLPKDRFSAERLKGVDSTLKIQPAELGDSAVYLCASSLVAGDETQYFGPGTRLLVL.

The rearrangement joins TRBV6-6 to TRBJ1-1, with D maybe TRBD1 (6 bases). This CDR3 comprises 12 residues. Germline V lookup: CDR1 MNHNY, CDR2 SVGAGI (reference sequence). The CDR3 region has the DNA TGTGTCCACTCCAGGGGAGAAGCTGAAGCTTTCTTT. Amino acids: CVHSRGEAEAFF.

The chain combines TRBV6-6 with TRBJ1-4, with D unresolved. With 6 bases removed from V and 6 bases from J, the gap between germline ends came to 2 bases. The CDR3 extends over 10 amino acids. Per germline, CDR1 MNHNY and CDR2 SVGAGI (reference sequence). The CDR3 loop is CASRDEKLFF. The DNA of the CDR3 is TGTGCCAGCAGGGATGAAAAACTGTTTTTT.

The gene calls are TRBV30 and TRBJ2-3; no firm D call. This CDR3 has 11 residues. Trimming took off 1 base at V and 4 bases at J, with 3 bases between the two ends. Germline V lookup: CDR1 GTSNPN, CDR2 SVGIG (reference sequence). CDR3 in amino acids: CAWSEADTQYF. DNA of the CDR3: TGTGCCTGGAGTGAGGCAGATACGCAGTATTTT.

The chain employs TRBV4-1 and TRBJ2-1; 14 bases are shared with TRBD2. The CDR3 is made up of 18 amino acids. Trimming removed 0 bases from V and 10 bases from J; junction bases left unmatched: 11. Germline loops: CDR1 MGHRA, CDR2 YSYEKL. The CDR3 loop is CASSQDLFGLAGGGEQFF. CDR3 sequence (DNA): TGCGCCAGCAGCCAAGATCTCTTCGGACTAGCGGGAGGAGGGGAGCAGTTCTTC.

The rearrangement joins TRBV6-6 to TRBJ1-1; no reliable D call. Looked up from germline, CDR1 is MNHNY and CDR2 is SVGAGI (reference sequence). The CDR3 runs 14 residues. V lost 2 bases, J lost 4 bases, and 11 bases lay in between. CDR3 sequence (DNA): TGTGCCAGCAGTTACGATCCAAGGGTCACTGAAGCTTTCTTT. Translated, it gives CASSYDPRVTEAFF.

The chain carries TRBV4-1 and TRBJ2-1, with 14 nucleotides matching TRBD2. J was trimmed by 9 bases and V by 4 bases; bases with no gene match: 5. The CDR3 runs 15 residues. Germline lookup yields CDR1 MGHRA and CDR2 YSYEKL. This CDR3 reads CASSRLAGGLGEQFF. As DNA, the CDR3 is TGCGCCAGCAGCCGACTAGCGGGGGGGTTGGGTGAGCAGTTCTTC.

This clone was counted once. V and J are TRBV11-3 and TRBJ1-3, with D uncertain. Germline CDR1 reads SGHNT; CDR2 reads YENEEA. CDR3 length: 15 residues. V shed 0 bases and J shed 0 bases, with 6 bases lying between them. The CDR3 sequence: CASSLDPVSGNTIYF. The CDR3 DNA reads as TGTGCCAGCAGCTTAGATCCCGTCTCTGGAAACACCATATATTTT.

J is TRBJ2-3 and V is TRBV28, with 8 bases fitting TRBD1. The germline CDR1 and CDR2 sequences are MDHEN and SYDVKM. V was clipped by 4 bases and J by 1 base; unmatched bases: 7. This CDR3 has 16 residues. The CDR3 nucleotides read TGTGCCAGCAGTTCCACGCCGACAGGGGGCACAGATACGCAGTATTTT. Its translation is CASSSTPTGGTDTQYF.

The genes are TRBV30 and TRBJ1-3; D gene ambiguous. This CDR3 has 14 amino acids. Germline V CDR1 and CDR2: GTSNPN, SVGIG (reference sequence). The V gene lost 0 bases and the J gene lost 1 base, with 7 bases spanning the gap. The CDR3 region is CAWSVTGSGNTIYF. As DNA, the CDR3 is TGTGCCTGGAGTGTAACTGGATCTGGAAACACCATATATTTT.

V usage is TRBV5-1 and J usage is TRBJ1-2, with D possibly matching TRBD1 (6 bases). The CDR3 sequence is 16 residues long. With 4 bases removed from V and 3 bases from J, the gap between germline ends came to 19 bases. The germline CDR1 and CDR2 sequences are SGHRS and YFSETQ. CDR3 DNA: TGCGCCAGCAGCCCGCCATCACAGGGAGGCGACTATGGCTACACCTTC. It is translated as CASSPPSQGGDYGYTF.

This chain uses TRBV11-3 with TRBJ1-3; D not certain. The germline gives CDR1 SGHNT, CDR2 YENEEA. The CDR3 runs to 17 residues. With 5 bases removed from V and 0 bases from J, the gap between germline ends came to 17 bases. DNA of the CDR3: TGTGCCAGCAGCCCAGACGGATGGTCGGACTCTGGAAACACCATATATTTT. This sequence encodes CASSPDGWSDSGNTIYF.

The genes are TRBV18 and TRBJ1-5; tentatively, D is TRBD1 (5 bases). The V gene lost 0 bases and the J gene lost 5 bases, with 20 bases spanning the gap. The CDR3 sequence is 18 residues long. CDR1 and CDR2 from the germline V gene are KGHSH and LQKENI. The CDR3 here is CASSPPTAVSGGDQPQHF. The CDR3 DNA reads as TGTGCCAGCTCACCACCAACGGCGGTCAGTGGGGGGGATCAGCCCCAGCATTTT.

V is TRBV28 and J is TRBJ1-2; 10 bases match TRBD1. Per the germline V gene, CDR1 is MDHEN and CDR2 is SYDVKM. Trimming took 8 bases from V and 4 from J; bases not matched to a gene: 19. The CDR3 loop spans 18 amino acids. The CDR3 loop reads CASRTNRDRGHRVYGYTF. CDR3 nucleotides: TGTGCCAGCCGAACGAACCGGGACAGGGGTCATCGGGTCTATGGCTACACCTTC.

J is TRBJ2-6 and V is TRBV29-1; D unresolved. Germline values: CDR1 SQVTM, CDR2 ANQGSEA. The CDR3 loop spans 13 amino acids. V gave up 4 bases and J gave up 0 bases, with 4 bases separating them. The CDR3 is CSVADSGANVLTF. In nucleotides, the CDR3 is TGCAGCGTTGCCGACTCTGGGGCCAACGTCCTGACTTTC.

This chain joins TRBV11-2 and TRBJ2-3, with D uncertain. V was trimmed by 5 bases and J by 9 bases, leaving 9 bases between them. Germline lookup yields CDR1 SGHAT and CDR2 FQNNGV. The CDR3 covers 11 residues. In nucleotides, the CDR3 is TGTGCCAGCAGCCCTAGTAGGACGCAGTATTTT. Protein sequence: CASSPSRTQYF.

The rearrangement links TRBV6-6 to TRBJ2-7, with D hard to call. The ends were cut back, 2 bases at V and 0 bases at J, with 8 bases in the middle. Germline values: CDR1 MNHNY, CDR2 SVGAGI (reference sequence). This CDR3 is built from 14 residues. This CDR3 is CASSYDKSSYEQYF. The CDR3 region has the DNA TGTGCCAGCAGTTACGACAAGAGCTCCTACGAGCAGTACTTC.

J is TRBJ2-5 and V is TRBV5-4, with D possibly being TRBD2 (7 bases). The V end lost 4 bases, the J end lost 4 bases, and 17 bases lay between the germline ends. The CDR3 loop spans 15 amino acids. Germline V CDR1 and CDR2: SGHNT, YYREEE (reference sequence). The CDR3: CASSHGGAGIETQYF. The CDR3 DNA reads as TGTGCCAGCAGCCATGGGGGGGCAGGAATAGAGACCCAGTACTTC. Together with reference TRBV5-4 and TRBJ2-5, the CDR3 gives the full variable domain: ETGVTQSPTHLIKTRGQQVTLRCSSQSGHNTVSWYQQALGQGPQFIFQYYREEENGRGNFPPRFSGLQFPNYSSELNVNALELDDSALYLCASSHGGAGIETQYFGPGTRLLVL.

This rearrangement joins TRBV5-4 to TRBJ1-2, with 8 bases lining up with TRBD1. CDR3 length: 16 residues. CDR1 and CDR2 (germline): SGHNT, YYREEE (reference sequence). After removal of 6 bases from V and 1 base from J, the junction contained 11 bases not matched to a gene. CDR3 nucleotides: TGTGCCAGCAACCGAGACAGGGGTATGGTTAACTATGGCTACACCTTC. It yields the protein CASNRDRGMVNYGYTF.

The sample holds a few counts of this clone. The chain has TRBV6-1 and TRBJ1-2, with a possible D match to TRBD1 (6 bases). The V end was cut by 3 bases, the J end by 12 bases, with 20 bases between. The germline V gene has CDR1 MNHNS and CDR2 SASEGT. This CDR3 contains 14 residues. The CDR3 sequence: CASSERGAISWHTF. CDR3 in DNA: TGTGCCAGCAGTGAGAGGGGGGCGATAAGTTGGCACACCTTC.

This chain uses TRBV7-9 with TRBJ2-6, with D tentatively TRBD2 (5 bases). The CDR3 has 19 residues. Germline V lookup: CDR1 SEHNR, CDR2 FQNEAQ (reference sequence). Trimming removed 1 base at V and 0 bases at J, with 16 bases between. CDR3 residues: CASSLGIGVLLSGANVLTF. Here the CDR3 DNA reads TGTGCCAGCAGCTTAGGTATCGGGGTTCTTCTCTCTGGGGCCAACGTCCTGACTTTC.

The chain couples TRBV7-9 to TRBJ2-5; TRBD2 matches at 8 bases. This CDR3 is 14 amino acids long. With 5 bases clipped from V and 0 bases from J, the junction kept 2 bases outside the gene matches. The germline V gene encodes CDR1 SEHNR and CDR2 FQNEAQ (reference sequence). The CDR3 nucleotides are TGTGCCAGCAGCGCCGGGAGGGACCAAGAGACCCAGTACTTC. As protein: CASSAGRDQETQYF.

Details on this clone: The identical CDR3 is also encoded by other nucleotide sequences in the sample. The chain links TRBV18 to TRBJ1-5, with unresolved D. Deletions cut 2 bases from V and 0 bases from J, with 5 bases between. The CDR3 sequence is 14 residues long. From germline, CDR1 is KGHSH and CDR2 LQKENI. As DNA, the CDR3 is TGTGCCAGCTCACCAGGTAATAGCAATCAGCCCCAGCATTTT. It is translated as CASSPGNSNQPQHF.